This passage covers 3 T cell receptor beta chains from one sample sequenced in a study of human T cells and chemical hapten exposure. TCRdb called the RACE reads again in MiXCR, with one record for every CDR3 protein. Found here are approximately 180,000 distinct CDR3 sequences, around 30% of them singletons; the top ten hold 2.5% to 3.5%. Time point given: pre-sensitization, week 0. The treatment: therapeutic diphenylcyclopropenone sensitization with weekly scalp DPC. This sample comprised whole blood, obtained in connection with sensitization to the hapten diphenylcyclopropenone (DPC). Source of these receptors: a woman in her 30s with alopecia areata. Some clones in this sample may be carry-over from other donors' samples.

V usage is TRBV6-6 and J usage is TRBJ2-5; no clear D. The V end lost 7 bases, the J end lost 2 bases, and 11 bases lay between the germline ends. This CDR3 contains 13 residues. CDR1 and CDR2 (germline): MNHNY, SVGAGI (reference sequence). For the CDR3, the DNA is TGTGCCAGCAACCCTCAAGAGCAAGAGACCCAGTACTTC. Translated: CASNPQEQETQYF.

This clonotype came up a few times. This chain connects TRBV29-1 to TRBJ2-1, with TRBD1 identical over 9 bases. Germline trimming cut 6 bases from V and 8 bases from J; bases unmatched to any gene: 5. The CDR3 is 12 amino acids. CDR1 is SQVTM and CDR2 is ANQGSEA in the germline V gene. CDR3: CSVNRDRDEQFF. CDR3 in DNA: TGCAGCGTAAACCGGGACAGGGATGAGCAGTTCTTC.

V and J are TRBV4-3 and TRBJ2-7; the D gene could be TRBD1 or TRBD2 (6 bases each). This CDR3 has 15 amino acids. Germline V gives CDR1 LGHNA, CDR2 YSLEER. With 1 base removed from V and 2 bases from J, the gap between germline ends came to 12 bases. The CDR3 DNA reads as TGCGCCAGCAGCCAAGGGTATGGGGGGCCCTACGAGCAGTACTTC. This gives the protein CASSQGYGGPYEQYF.